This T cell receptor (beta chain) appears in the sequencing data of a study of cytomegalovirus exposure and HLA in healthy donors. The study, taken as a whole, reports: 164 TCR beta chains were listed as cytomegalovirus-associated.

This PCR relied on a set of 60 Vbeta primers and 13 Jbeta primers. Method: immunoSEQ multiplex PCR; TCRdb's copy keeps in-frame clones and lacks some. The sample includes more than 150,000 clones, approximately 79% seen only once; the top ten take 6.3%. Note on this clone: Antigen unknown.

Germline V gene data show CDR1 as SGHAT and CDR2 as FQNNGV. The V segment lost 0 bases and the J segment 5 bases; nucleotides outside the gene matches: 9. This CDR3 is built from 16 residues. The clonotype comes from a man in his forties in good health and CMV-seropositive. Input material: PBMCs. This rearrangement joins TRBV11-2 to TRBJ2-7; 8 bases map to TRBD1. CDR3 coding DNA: TGTGCCAGCAGCTTAGAGGGCGCAGGGGGCAGGAACGAGCAGTACTTC. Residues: CASSLEGAGGRNEQYF.